These 12 T cell receptor beta chains originate from one sample sequenced in a study of blood T cell repertoires in COVID-19. Data came from immunoSEQ multiplex PCR; TCRdb stores just in-frame clones and leaves some out. The sample shows about 120,000 clones, around four fifths of them seen only once. The sample taken for sequencing was peripheral blood. The source is a human donor in a cohort sampled during active COVID-19.

The rearrangement links TRBV27 to TRBJ2-1, with D maybe TRBD2 (6 bases). V was cut by 3 bases and J by 5 bases, with 14 bases left in between. Germline assignment: CDR1 MNHEY and CDR2 SMNVEV (reference sequence). CDR3 length: 15 residues. In nucleotides, the CDR3 is TGTGCCAGCAGTTTCTCCCTTGGGGGGAACAATGAGCAGTTCTTC. Its translation is CASSFSLGGNNEQFF.

This clone was counted only a few times. The genes are TRBV5-1 and TRBJ1-3; D gene unclear. Per germline, CDR1 SGHRS and CDR2 YFSETQ. The CDR3 contains 15 residues. Trimming stripped 0 bases from V and 4 bases from J, with 11 bases between. The CDR3 bases are TGCGCCAGCAGCTTGGCGGGGTCTTCAGGAAACACCATATATTTT. Translation: CASSLAGSSGNTIYF.

In this sample, this clone turned up once. This sequence joins TRBV24-1 and TRBJ1-5, with 9 bases aligning to TRBD1. The CDR3 is 16 amino acids. From germline, CDR1 is KGHDR and CDR2 SFDVKD. The V gene end was trimmed by 2 bases and the J gene end by 6 bases; junction bases not matched to a gene: 7. The CDR3 loop reads CATSDSTGGWIQPQHF. As DNA, the CDR3 is TGTGCCACCAGTGATTCTACAGGGGGCTGGATTCAGCCCCAGCATTTT.

This clone was seen a few times. The chain is built from TRBV28 and TRBJ1-6; TRBD1 aligns across 9 bases. The V gene end was trimmed by 6 bases and the J gene end by 8 bases; junction bases not matched to a gene: 11. This CDR3 has 16 amino acids. Germline lookup yields CDR1 MDHEN and CDR2 SYDVKM. CDR3 region: CASRAPPGQGDSPLHF. CDR3 DNA sequence: TGTGCCAGCAGGGCACCCCCGGGACAGGGTGATTCACCCCTCCACTTT.

This clone showed up just a few times. The chain couples TRBV13 to TRBJ2-7, with 7 bases identical to TRBD2. J was trimmed by 9 bases and V by 6 bases; bases with no gene match: 8. CDR1 and CDR2 (germline): PRHDT, FYEKMQ (reference sequence). The CDR3 runs 12 residues. The CDR3 loop is CASSSGTGGQYF. As DNA, the CDR3 is TGTGCCAGCAGTTCCGGGACGGGGGGGCAGTACTTC.

This chain links TRBV5-4 with TRBJ2-3, with D possibly TRBD2 on 5 matching bases. Trimming shortened V by 0 bases and J by 1 base, and 12 bases separated the two germline ends. CDR1 is SGHNT, CDR2 YYREEE, per germline (reference sequence). CDR3 length: 16 amino acids. The CDR3 DNA reads as TGTGCCAGCAGCTTGGAACTAGTGGGTGGCACAGATACGCAGTATTTT. As protein: CASSLELVGGTDTQYF.

The genes are TRBV11-2 and TRBJ1-3, with a weak D call TRBD1 (5 bases). CDR3 size: 16 residues. V lost 0 bases, J lost 1 base, and 10 bases lay in between. From germline, CDR1 is SGHAT and CDR2 FQNNGV. DNA for the CDR3: TGTGCCAGCAGCTTAGAGTGGGGCAGATCTGGAAACACCATATATTTT. Translated: CASSLEWGRSGNTIYF.

The chain carries TRBV5-1 and TRBJ1-3, with a tentative D call TRBD1 (6 bases). CDR1 and CDR2 (germline): SGHRS, YFSETQ. V was clipped by 4 bases and J by 1 base, with 9 bases between them. The CDR3 consists of 14 residues. The CDR3 protein is CASSLGTSGNTIYF. CDR3 in DNA: TGCGCCAGCAGCCTAGGGACATCTGGAAACACCATATATTTT.

The chain couples TRBV14 to TRBJ2-7, with TRBD1 matching over 9 bases. The CDR3 is 14 amino acids. With V trimmed by 6 bases and J by 6 bases, 9 bases remained unmatched. Germline CDR1 and CDR2: SGHDN and FVKESK. The CDR3 DNA reads TGTGCCAGCAGTCTTTCCGGGACAGGGATCGAGCAGTACTTC. It is translated as CASSLSGTGIEQYF.

The chain links TRBV12-3 or TRBV12-4 to TRBJ2-1, with D possibly matching TRBD1 (5 bases). The CDR3 totals 11 residues. Trimming pared 3 bases from V and 16 bases from J, leaving 13 bases between. CDR3 sequence reads: CASSFFDRRFF. CDR3 sequence (DNA): TGTGCCAGCAGTTTTTTCGACAGACGTTTCTTC.

This sequence joins TRBV5-6 and TRBJ2-7, with 7 bases matching TRBD1. CDR1 and CDR2 (germline): SGHDT, YYEEEE. CDR3 size: 17 residues. Trimming at V came to 4 bases and at J to 1 base, leaving 14 bases not matched to a gene. CDR3 sequence reads: CASSNGAGGLNSYEQYF. The CDR3 bases are TGTGCCAGCAGCAACGGCGCAGGGGGTCTTAATTCCTACGAGCAGTACTTC.

On this clone itself: One junction end does not reproduce the germline sequence, and a read error may be involved. J is TRBJ2-3 and V is TRBV2; a possible D gene is TRBD2 (7 bases). This CDR3 spans 14 amino acids. Germline assignment: CDR1 SNHLY and CDR2 FYNNEI. The CDR3 DNA sequence: TGTGCCAGCATTTTTGCGGGGGACACAGATGCGCAGTATTTT. This encodes CASIFAGDTDAQYF.